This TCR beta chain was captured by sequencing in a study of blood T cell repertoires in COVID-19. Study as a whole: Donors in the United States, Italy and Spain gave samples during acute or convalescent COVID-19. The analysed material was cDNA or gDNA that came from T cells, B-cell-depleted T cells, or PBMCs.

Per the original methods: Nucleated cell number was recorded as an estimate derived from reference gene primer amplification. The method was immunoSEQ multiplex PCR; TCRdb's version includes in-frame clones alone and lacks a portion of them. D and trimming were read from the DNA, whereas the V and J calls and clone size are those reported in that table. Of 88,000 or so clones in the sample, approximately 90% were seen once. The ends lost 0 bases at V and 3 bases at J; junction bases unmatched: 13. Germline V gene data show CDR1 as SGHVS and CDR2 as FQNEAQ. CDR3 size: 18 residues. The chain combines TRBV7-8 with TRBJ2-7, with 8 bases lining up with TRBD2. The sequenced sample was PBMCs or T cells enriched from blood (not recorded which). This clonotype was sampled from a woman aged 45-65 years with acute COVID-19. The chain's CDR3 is CASSLALQAKLAVYEQYF. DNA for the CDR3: TGTGCCAGCAGCTTAGCGCTGCAGGCTAAACTAGCGGTCTACGAGCAGTACTTC.